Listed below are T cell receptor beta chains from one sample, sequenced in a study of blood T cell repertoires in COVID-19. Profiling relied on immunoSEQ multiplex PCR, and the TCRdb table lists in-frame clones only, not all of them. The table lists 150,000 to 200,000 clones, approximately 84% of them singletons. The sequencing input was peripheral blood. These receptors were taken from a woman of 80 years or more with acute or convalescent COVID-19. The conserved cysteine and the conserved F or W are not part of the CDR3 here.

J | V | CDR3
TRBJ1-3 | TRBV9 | ASSVALAGSGNTIY
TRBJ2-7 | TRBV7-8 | ASSPQAGGEYEQY
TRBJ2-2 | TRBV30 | AWRKAAGDTGELF
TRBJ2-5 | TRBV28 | ASSSPGQSTETQY
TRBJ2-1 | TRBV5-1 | ASSETSGSYNEQF
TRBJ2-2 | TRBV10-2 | ASSESRGSTGELF
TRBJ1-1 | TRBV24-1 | ATSDSTGLAF
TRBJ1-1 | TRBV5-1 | ASSSQGDTEAF
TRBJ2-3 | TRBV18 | ASSPIARGTDTQY
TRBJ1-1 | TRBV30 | AWSLGQGIEAF
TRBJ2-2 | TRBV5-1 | ASSRPSGRSNTGELF
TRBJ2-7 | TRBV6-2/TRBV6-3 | ASSRSGTSYEQY
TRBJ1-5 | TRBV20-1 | SASKGSSNQPQH
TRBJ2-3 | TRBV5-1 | ASSLSGTRTDTQY
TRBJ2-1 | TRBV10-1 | ASSEGKETRNYNEQF
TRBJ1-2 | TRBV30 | AWSGTGTGGSYGYT
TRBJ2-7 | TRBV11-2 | ASSGLAGDSYEQY
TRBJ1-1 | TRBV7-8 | ASSPLGEAF
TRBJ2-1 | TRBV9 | ASSPRTGGTYNEQF
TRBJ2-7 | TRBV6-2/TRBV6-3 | ASSYLLQVSYEQY
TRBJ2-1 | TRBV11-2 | ASSTHNEQF
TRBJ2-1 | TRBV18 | ASSSQGQGNNEQF
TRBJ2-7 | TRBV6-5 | ASSRQLGVYEQY
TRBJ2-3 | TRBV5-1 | ASSLGLVGTQY
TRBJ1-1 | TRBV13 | ASHAGGTEAF
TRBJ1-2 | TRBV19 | ASSIGDFNYGYT
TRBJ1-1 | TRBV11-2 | ASSVGQGTEAF
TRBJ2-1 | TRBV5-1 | ASSLLANEQF
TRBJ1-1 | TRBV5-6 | ASSLTGLGAEAF
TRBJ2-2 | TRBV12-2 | ASRLLGNGTGNTGELF
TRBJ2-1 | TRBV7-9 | ASSSLVISGNSYNEQF